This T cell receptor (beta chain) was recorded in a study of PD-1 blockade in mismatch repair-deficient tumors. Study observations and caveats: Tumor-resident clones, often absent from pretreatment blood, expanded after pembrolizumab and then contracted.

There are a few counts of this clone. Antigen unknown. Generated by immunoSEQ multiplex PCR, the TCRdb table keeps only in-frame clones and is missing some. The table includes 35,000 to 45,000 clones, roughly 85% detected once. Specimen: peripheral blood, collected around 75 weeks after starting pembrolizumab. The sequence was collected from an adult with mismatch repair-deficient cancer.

This CDR3 reads CASSEGGGYNEQFF. DNA of the CDR3: TGTGCCAGCAGTGAAGGTGGGGGGTACAATGAGCAGTTCTTC. V is TRBV2 and J is TRBJ2-1; a weak D match, TRBD2 (6 bases). The CDR3 sequence is 14 residues long. Germline values: CDR1 SNHLY, CDR2 FYNNEI. The V gene lost 1 base and the J gene lost 4 bases, with 8 bases spanning the gap.